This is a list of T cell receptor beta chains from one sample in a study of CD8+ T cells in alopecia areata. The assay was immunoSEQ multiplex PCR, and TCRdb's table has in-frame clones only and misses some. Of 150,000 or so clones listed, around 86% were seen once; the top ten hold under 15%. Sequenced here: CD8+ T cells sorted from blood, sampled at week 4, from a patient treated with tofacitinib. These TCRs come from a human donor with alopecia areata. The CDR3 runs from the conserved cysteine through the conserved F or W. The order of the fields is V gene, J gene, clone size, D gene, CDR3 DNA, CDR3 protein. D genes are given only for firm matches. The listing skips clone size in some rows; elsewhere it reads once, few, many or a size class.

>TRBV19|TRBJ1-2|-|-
TGTGCCAGTAGTTTGGGAACGGCTTTTGGCTACACCTTC
CASSLGTAFGYTF
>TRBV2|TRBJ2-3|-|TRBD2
TGTGCCAGACTTACTAGCGGGGGAAGCACAGATACGCAGTATTTT
CARLTSGGSTDTQYF
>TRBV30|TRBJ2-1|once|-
TGTGCCTGGAGTCCCGACAGACCACTAAGATACAATGAGCAGTTCTTC
CAWSPDRPLRYNEQFF
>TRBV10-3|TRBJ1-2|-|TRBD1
TGTGCCATCAGAGGGACAGGGGATACCTATGGCTACACCTTC
CAIRGTGDTYGYTF
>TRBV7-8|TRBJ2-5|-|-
TGTGCCAGCAGCGCACCTACCCGGGCCCGTGGGGAGACCCAGTACTTC
CASSAPTRARGETQYF
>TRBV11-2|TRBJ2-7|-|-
TGTGCCAGCAGCTTAGAGATTCTATACGAGCAGTACTTC
CASSLEILYEQYF
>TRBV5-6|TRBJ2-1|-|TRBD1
TGTGCCAGCAGCTTGGAGGGGACAGTGAAGCAGTTCTTC
CASSLEGTVKQFF
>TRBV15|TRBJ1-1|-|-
TGTGCCACCAGCAGTGTGGGGGCAACTGAAGCTTTCTTT
CATSSVGATEAFF
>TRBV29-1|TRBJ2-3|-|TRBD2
TGCAGCGTTGAAGGGGAAAGCGGGGGGTCAGATACGCAGTATTTT
CSVEGESGGSDTQYF
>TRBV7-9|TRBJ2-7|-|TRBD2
TGTGCCAGCAGCCCACTAGCGGGAGGGGTCTACGAGCAGTACTTC
CASSPLAGGVYEQYF
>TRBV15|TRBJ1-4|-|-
TGTGCCACCAGCGGAAGGGGGGCTAATGAAAAACTGTTTTTT
CATSGRGANEKLFF
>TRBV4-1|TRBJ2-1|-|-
TGCGCCAGCAGCCAATCCGGGAGTGTCTCTGAGCAGTTCTTC
CASSQSGSVSEQFF
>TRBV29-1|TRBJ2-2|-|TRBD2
TGCAGCGTTGAACTAGCGGGAGGTACCGGGGAGCTGTTTTTT
CSVELAGGTGELFF
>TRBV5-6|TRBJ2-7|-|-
TGTGCCAGCAGCTTGGCGTACGAGCAGTACTTC
CASSLAYEQYF
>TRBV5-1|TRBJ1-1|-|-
TGCGCCAGCAGCTTGGGACAAGGGGTCACTGAAGCTTTCTTT
CASSLGQGVTEAFF
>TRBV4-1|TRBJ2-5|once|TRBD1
TGCGCCAGCAGCCAAGAAGGCCAGGGGGCTGGAGAGACCCAGTACTTC
CASSQEGQGAGETQYF